Below are 20 T cell receptor beta chains sequenced from a single sample in a study of blood T cell repertoires in COVID-19. Libraries were prepared by immunoSEQ multiplex PCR; TCRdb keeps only in-frame clonotypes and omits some of them. The sample lists more than 100,000 clones; around 83% were seen once. Sequencing was done on a sample of PBMCs or T cells enriched from blood (not recorded which). These receptors were collected from a woman in her twenties or thirties who had recovered from COVID-19.

The V gene is TRBV5-1, the J gene TRBJ2-5; 8 bases match TRBD2. V lost 4 bases, J lost 7 bases, and 15 bases stayed unmatched. From germline, CDR1 is SGHRS and CDR2 YFSETQ. The CDR3 spans 16 residues. The CDR3 region has the DNA TGCGCCAGCAGCCTCCCCGGACTAGCAGGGACGGTGACCCAGTACTTC. Protein: CASSLPGLAGTVTQYF.

V gene TRBV2 combines with J gene TRBJ1-1; D gene uncertain. Germline lookup yields CDR1 SNHLY and CDR2 FYNNEI. CDR3 length: 15 amino acids. V was trimmed by 4 bases and J by 3 bases, leaving 15 bases between them. CDR3 residues: CASSALRLRYTEAFF. The DNA for the CDR3 is TGTGCCAGCAGTGCTTTAAGGCTGAGGTACACTGAAGCTTTCTTT.

The chain employs TRBV6-5 and TRBJ1-4; 7 nucleotides match TRBD1. Germline CDR1 and CDR2: MNHEY and SVGAGI. After removal of 11 bases from V and 3 bases from J, the junction contained 6 bases not matched to a gene. This CDR3 has 13 residues. This CDR3 reads CAGGGASNEKLFF. CDR3 bases: TGTGCCGGAGGGGGCGCGTCTAATGAAAAACTGTTTTTT.

The J gene is TRBJ1-5, the V gene TRBV5-4; tentatively, D is TRBD1 (6 bases). Trimming removed 4 bases from V and 4 bases from J, with 15 bases in between. Germline loops: CDR1 SGHNT, CDR2 YYREEE (reference sequence). The CDR3 loop spans 15 amino acids. CDR3 loop: CASSPSPTGNQPQHF. The CDR3 DNA reads TGTGCCAGCAGCCCGAGTCCCACAGGGAATCAGCCCCAGCATTTT. Together with reference TRBV5-4 and TRBJ1-5, the CDR3 gives the full variable domain: ETGVTQSPTHLIKTRGQQVTLRCSSQSGHNTVSWYQQALGQGPQFIFQYYREEENGRGNFPPRFSGLQFPNYSSELNVNALELDDSALYLCASSPSPTGNQPQHFGDGTRLSIL.

The chain combines TRBV7-8 with TRBJ2-2; 10 positions match TRBD1. CDR1 is SGHVS and CDR2 is FQNEAQ in the germline V gene. V dropped 5 bases and J dropped 6; count of bases not matched to a gene: 12. The CDR3 sequence is 17 residues long. For the CDR3, the DNA is TGTGCCAGCAGCCCCATAAGGGGGACAGGGGCTGCCGGGGAGCTGTTTTTT. This gives the protein CASSPIRGTGAAGELFF. Together with reference TRBV7-8 and TRBJ2-2, the CDR3 gives the full variable domain: GAGVSQSPRYKVAKRGQDVALRCDPISGHVSLFWYQQALGQGPEFLTYFQNEAQLDKSGLPSDRFFAERPEGSVSTLKIQRTQQEDSAVYLCASSPIRGTGAAGELFFGEGSRLTVL.

This clone has only a few counts. The rearrangement uses TRBV2 and TRBJ1-2; 9 positions agree with TRBD1. Looked up from germline, CDR1 is SNHLY and CDR2 is FYNNEI. This CDR3 has 14 amino acids. After removal of 5 bases from V and 3 bases from J, the junction contained 4 bases not matched to a gene. The CDR3 here is CASSIDRGYYGYTF. The CDR3 DNA reads as TGTGCCAGCAGTATCGACAGGGGGTACTATGGCTACACCTTC.

The rearrangement links TRBV10-3 to TRBJ1-5, with TRBD1 identical over 8 bases. The CDR3 length is 16 residues. Germline assignment: CDR1 ENHRY and CDR2 SYGVKD. V lost 2 bases, J lost 2 bases, and 5 bases stayed unmatched. The CDR3 loop reads CAISEGTGQGNQPQHF. The CDR3 coding sequence is TGTGCCATCAGTGAGGGGACGGGACAGGGCAATCAGCCCCAGCATTTT.

The rearrangement uses TRBV9 and TRBJ2-7, with D perhaps TRBD2 (5 bases). The CDR3 has 14 residues. CDR1 and CDR2 from the germline V gene are SGDLS and YYNGEE. V was cut by 0 bases and J by 7 bases, with 14 bases left in between. Here the CDR3 reads CASSVGTAVGEQYF. The CDR3 nucleotides read TGTGCCAGCAGCGTAGGGACTGCCGTGGGGGAGCAGTACTTC. Based on the CDR3 plus reference TRBV9 and TRBJ2-7, the full variable domain is DSGVTQTPKHLITATGQRVTLRCSPRSGDLSVYWYQQSLDQGLQFLIQYYNGEERAKGNILERFSAQQFPDLHSELNLSSLELGDSALYFCASSVGTAVGEQYFGPGTRLTVT.

The chain carries TRBV5-6 and TRBJ2-1; the match to TRBD1 covers 7 bases. Per the germline V gene, CDR1 is SGHDT and CDR2 is YYEEEE. The CDR3 has 15 amino acids. J was trimmed by 5 bases and V by 0 bases; bases with no gene match: 5. CDR3 sequence (DNA): TGTGCCAGCAGCTTGGTAGGACAGGCCGACAATGAGCAGTTCTTC. This gives the protein CASSLVGQADNEQFF.

V gene TRBV21-1 combines with J gene TRBJ2-7; TRBD2 is taken as the D call from the table, unchecked against the DNA. TRBV21-1 represents a pseudogene. CDR3 length equals 16 residues. CDR3 protein: CASSKKPRLDAYEQYF. The CDR3 DNA sequence: TGTGCCAGCAGCAAAAAGCCGAGACTAGACGCGTACGAGCAGTACTTC.

The chain uses TRBV7-6 and TRBJ1-4; possibly TRBD1 for D (5 bases). Per germline, CDR1 SGHVS and CDR2 FNYEAQ. V gave up 1 base and J gave up 6 bases, with 15 bases separating them. This CDR3 is 16 amino acids long. CDR3 bases: TGTGCCAGCAGCTTAGGAGCGCGGGGCAGGGATGAAAAACTGTTTTTT. It is translated as CASSLGARGRDEKLFF. The whole variable domain, remainder taken from reference TRBV7-6 and TRBJ1-4, is GAGVSQSPRYKVTKRGQDVALRCDPISGHVSLYWYRQALGQGPEFLTYFNYEAQQDKSGLPNDRFSAERPEGSISTLTIQRTEQRDSAMYRCASSLGARGRDEKLFFGSGTQLSVL.

The genes are TRBV6-2 or TRBV6-3 and TRBJ2-5; 10 nucleotides align to TRBD2. The CDR3 is 19 residues long. CDR1 and CDR2 (germline): MNHEY, SVGEGT. J was trimmed by 2 bases and V by 0 bases; bases with no gene match: 12. CDR3 nucleotide sequence: TGTGCCAGCAGTTACTCTCGGTCCCAGCGGGAGGGGAGACAAGAGACCCAGTACTTC. This codes for CASSYSRSQREGRQETQYF.

The J gene is TRBJ2-1, the V gene TRBV21-1; TRBD1 was called by the table and not checked on the DNA. TRBV21-1 is a documented pseudogene. The CDR3 runs to 14 residues. This CDR3 reads CASSSYRGVNEQFF. The CDR3 DNA reads TGTGCCAGCAGCAGTTACAGGGGGGTCAATGAGCAGTTCTTC.

In this sample, this clone turned up a few times. CDR3 in amino acids: CASSLGRIAIVLGFGEQYF. DNA of the CDR3: TGCGCCAGCAGCTTGGGCCGAATAGCCATCGTCCTTGGGTTCGGCGAGCAGTACTTC. The V call is TRBV5-1, the J call TRBJ2-7, with D unclear. Germline-derived CDR1 and CDR2 are SGHRS and YFSETQ. Trimming removed 0 bases at V and 6 bases at J, with 28 bases between. This CDR3 has 19 amino acids.

The V call is TRBV5-1, the J call TRBJ2-3, with 15 bases aligning to TRBD2. This CDR3 is 18 amino acids long. V gave up 7 bases and J gave up 0 bases; unmatched junction bases: 9. Germline V gives CDR1 SGHRS, CDR2 YFSETQ. The CDR3 loop is CASHFGTSGRTSTDTQYF. The DNA of the CDR3 is TGCGCCAGCCACTTCGGGACTAGCGGGAGGACTAGCACAGATACGCAGTATTTT.

The rearrangement links TRBV25-1 to TRBJ1-1, with 7 bases aligning to TRBD1. The CDR3 is 15 amino acids. The V gene's germline CDR1 is MGHDK and CDR2 SYGVNS. J was trimmed by 3 bases and V by 6 bases; bases with no gene match: 10. For the CDR3, the DNA is TGTGCCAGCAGAGACAGGGCCGGAGGGGACACTGAAGCTTTCTTT. Its protein is CASRDRAGGDTEAFF.

The chain is built from TRBV2 and TRBJ1-1; tentatively, D is TRBD1 (5 bases). Looked up from germline, CDR1 is SNHLY and CDR2 is FYNNEI. This CDR3 contains 13 residues. V shed 2 bases and J shed 4 bases, with 8 bases lying between them. Here the CDR3 reads CASSERQLTEAFF. CDR3 in DNA: TGTGCCAGCAGTGAACGACAGCTCACTGAAGCTTTCTTT.

The chain employs TRBV6-6 and TRBJ2-3, with 9 bases aligning to TRBD2. V lost 7 bases to trimming and J lost 5 bases; unmatched junction nucleotides: 13. Looked up from germline, CDR1 is MNHNY and CDR2 is SVGAGI (reference sequence). The CDR3 covers 16 residues. CDR3 nucleotides: TGTGCCAGCACCTCCATCGGGACTAGCCGGAGAGATACGCAGTATTTT. Its protein is CASTSIGTSRRDTQYF.

The chain is built from TRBV19 and TRBJ2-5; no clear D gene. The CDR3 consists of 13 residues. Germline CDR1 reads LNHDA; CDR2 reads SQIVND (reference sequence). Trimming shortened V by 4 bases and J by 2 bases, and 8 bases separated the two germline ends. CDR3 in amino acids: CASSTRLQETQYF. DNA for the CDR3: TGTGCCAGTAGTACGCGGCTACAAGAGACCCAGTACTTC.

The chain links TRBV5-1 to TRBJ2-1; TRBD2 agrees at 7 bases. The junction had 8 bases not matched to a gene; V was cut back by 4 bases and J by 4 bases. The CDR3 covers 15 residues. The germline gives CDR1 SGHRS, CDR2 YFSETQ. This CDR3 reads CASSPSSSGYNEQFF. The CDR3 DNA sequence: TGCGCCAGCAGCCCCTCCTCTAGCGGATACAATGAGCAGTTCTTC.